These 21 T cell receptor beta chains were sequenced from one sample in a study of blood T cell repertoires in COVID-19. Data came from immunoSEQ multiplex PCR; TCRdb stores just in-frame clones and leaves some out. The sample holds 180,000 or so clones, approximately 85% seen once. Sequenced material: peripheral blood. Every receptor here comes from a man in his sixties with acute or convalescent COVID-19.

The chain combines TRBV5-4 with TRBJ2-5; a possible D gene is TRBD2 (7 bases). Germline CDR1 is SGHNT and CDR2 is YYREEE (reference sequence). Trimming stripped 4 bases from V and 6 bases from J, with 13 bases between. The CDR3 is 13 residues long. Here the CDR3 reads CASSTGGGKTQYF. CDR3 nucleotide sequence: TGTGCCAGCAGCACGGGGGGCGGAAAGACCCAGTACTTC.

This chain connects TRBV7-9 to TRBJ1-3; unclear D gene. Trimming left V 1 base short and J 0 bases short, with 4 bases between. CDR3 size: 14 residues. Germline CDR1 is SEHNR and CDR2 is FQNEAQ (reference sequence). CDR3 nucleotides: TGTGCCAGCAGCTTAGAAGCCTCTGGAAACACCATATATTTT. Translation gives CASSLEASGNTIYF.

The chain employs TRBV19 and TRBJ2-7; TRBD2 aligns across 9 bases. The germline V gene has CDR1 LNHDA and CDR2 SQIVND (reference sequence). After removal of 3 bases from V and 2 bases from J, the junction contained 8 bases not matched to a gene. The CDR3 length is 16 residues. The CDR3 loop is CASSMTSGPGAYEQYF. Here the CDR3 DNA reads TGTGCCAGTAGTATGACTAGCGGCCCAGGTGCCTACGAGCAGTACTTC.

The J gene is TRBJ2-3, the V gene TRBV11-3, with 10 bases identical to TRBD2. From germline, CDR1 is SGHNT and CDR2 YENEEA. The junction had 3 bases not matched to a gene; V was cut back by 5 bases and J by 1 base. The CDR3 is 15 amino acids. DNA of the CDR3: TGTGCCAGCAGCCCTAGCGGGAGTGGCACAGATACGCAGTATTTT. Its protein product is CASSPSGSGTDTQYF. Full variable domain (remainder filled in from reference TRBV11-3 and TRBJ2-3): EAGVVQSPRYKIIEKKQPVAFWCNPISGHNTLYWYLQNLGQGPELLIRYENEEAVDDSQLPKDRFSAERLKGVDSTLKIQPAELGDSAVYLCASSPSGSGTDTQYFGPGTRLTVL.

The gene calls are TRBV19 and TRBJ2-1; 7 bases agree with TRBD1. Germline loops: CDR1 LNHDA, CDR2 SQIVND (reference sequence). This CDR3 spans 15 amino acids. J lost 4 bases, V lost 5 bases, and 8 bases had no gene match. This CDR3 reads CASSPGTDTYNEQFF. The CDR3 bases are TGTGCCAGTAGTCCCGGGACAGATACTTACAATGAGCAGTTCTTC.

The chain joins TRBV5-8 to TRBJ1-2; 7 nucleotides match TRBD1. In germline, CDR1 is SGHTS, CDR2 YDEGEE. The CDR3 has 16 amino acids. Losses at the gene ends were 0 bases for V and 8 bases for J; bases not matched to a gene: 13. The CDR3 nucleotides read TGTGCCAGCAGCTTGGCGACAGGGCTTTCGTCGCGAGGCTACACCTTC. Its protein is CASSLATGLSSRGYTF.

J is TRBJ2-1 and V is TRBV7-2; the match to TRBD2 covers 7 bases. The CDR3 is 14 amino acids. V dropped 1 base and J dropped 8; count of bases not matched to a gene: 5. The germline gives CDR1 SGHTA, CDR2 FQGNSA. The CDR3 sequence is CASSLGGGPDEQFF. CDR3 bases: TGTGCCAGCAGCTTAGGGGGAGGGCCCGATGAGCAGTTCTTC.

The chain couples TRBV21-1 to TRBJ1-1. TRBV21-1 is a documented pseudogene. CDR3 length: 15 amino acids. The CDR3 nucleotides read TGTGCCAGCAGCCCCCTCCCGGGGGGCCGCACTGAAGCTTTCTTT. The encoded protein is CASSPLPGGRTEAFF.

The chain recombines TRBV27 with TRBJ1-4, with D possibly being TRBD1 (5 bases). Germline values: CDR1 MNHEY, CDR2 SMNVEV (reference sequence). V gave up 6 bases and J gave up 3 bases, with 8 bases separating them. The CDR3 has 13 amino acids. The chain's CDR3 is CASSWGANEKLFF. Here the CDR3 DNA reads TGTGCCAGCAGCTGGGGGGCTAATGAAAAACTGTTTTTT.

The V call is TRBV24-1, the J call TRBJ1-5; 8 positions agree with TRBD1. The CDR3 contains 15 residues. The J segment lost 5 bases and the V segment lost 5 bases, leaving 7 bases of the junction unmatched. Germline CDR1 KGHDR, CDR2 SFDVKD. Written as DNA, the CDR3 is TGTGCCACCAGTGGTAGGCCAGGGGGCGATCAGCCCCAGCATTTT. Protein: CATSGRPGGDQPQHF.

This chain links TRBV15 with TRBJ2-1; 7 bases align to TRBD1. Unmatched junction bases numbered 13, after V lost 3 bases and J lost 5 bases. CDR3 length: 17 residues. Germline lookup yields CDR1 LNHNV and CDR2 YYDKDF (reference sequence). The CDR3 reads CATSRGSSGGFNNEQFF. The CDR3 nucleotides are TGTGCCACCAGCAGGGGGAGTTCAGGGGGTTTTAACAATGAGCAGTTCTTC. Supplemented by reference TRBV15 and TRBJ2-1, the full variable domain reads DAMVIQNPRYQVTQFGKPVTLSCSQTLNHNVMYWYQQKSSQAPKLLFHYYDKDFNNEADTPDNFQSRRPNTSFCFLDIRSPGLGDTAMYLCATSRGSSGGFNNEQFFGPGTRLTVL.

The chain employs TRBV2 and TRBJ1-1; 9 bases are shared with TRBD1. J gave up 1 base and V 7 bases, and 7 bases lay outside the gene matches. This CDR3 is 15 amino acids long. Germline CDR1 SNHLY, CDR2 FYNNEI. CDR3 loop: CASKNQGQGNTEAFF. The DNA for the CDR3 is TGTGCCAGCAAAAATCAGGGACAGGGGAACACTGAAGCTTTCTTT.

V usage is TRBV21-1 and J usage is TRBJ1-4; the DNA was not used to check the table's D call, TRBD1. TRBV21-1 is listed as a pseudogene. The CDR3 consists of 13 residues. The CDR3 DNA sequence: TGTGCCAGCAGCTCAAAGAGGGGACAGGGTACGTTTTTT. It is translated as CASSSKRGQGTFF.

The CDR3 bases are TGTGCCAGCAGCGTGTCTTGGGGGGGGAACTACGAGCAGTACTTC. The encoded protein is CASSVSWGGNYEQYF. This chain joins TRBV7-2 and TRBJ2-7, with 7 bases matching TRBD2. The germline CDR1 and CDR2 sequences are SGHTA and FQGNSA. The CDR3 is 15 amino acids. The ends lost 5 bases at V and 3 bases at J; junction bases unmatched: 10.

This sequence joins TRBV11-2 and TRBJ2-5; 8 nucleotides match TRBD2. The CDR3 consists of 15 residues. The V gene's germline CDR1 is SGHAT and CDR2 FQNNGV. V shed 2 bases, J shed 2 bases, and the junction held 4 bases outside the gene matches. CDR3 sequence reads: CASSLNGGRQETQYF. CDR3 DNA: TGTGCCAGCAGCTTAAATGGCGGGAGGCAAGAGACCCAGTACTTC.

This clone was observed a single time. V is TRBV6-2 or TRBV6-3 and J is TRBJ1-1, with D maybe TRBD1 (5 bases). CDR1 MNHEY and CDR2 SVGEGT come from the germline V gene. Trimming took off 6 bases at V and 0 bases at J, with 14 bases between the two ends. This CDR3 has 15 residues. CDR3 DNA sequence: TGTGCCAGCAGCATCTTAGACAGCATGAACACTGAAGCTTTCTTT. Protein: CASSILDSMNTEAFF.

The chain uses TRBV3-1 (or the pseudogene TRBV3-2) and TRBJ1-2; TRBD1 aligns across 7 bases. This CDR3 has 15 amino acids. Germline CDR1 is LGHDT and CDR2 is YNNKEL (reference sequence). Trimming cost V 2 bases and J 2 bases; bases outside gene matches: 5. CDR3 nucleotides: TGTGCCAGCAGCCAAATAACAGGGGCCAACTATGGCTACACCTTC. It yields the protein CASSQITGANYGYTF.

This rearrangement joins TRBV19 to TRBJ2-2; D perhaps matches TRBD2 (6 bases). The length of the CDR3 is 13 residues. The germline CDR1 and CDR2 sequences are LNHDA and SQIVND (reference sequence). V was pared by 5 bases and J by 6 bases, with 10 bases between. In DNA, the CDR3 is TGTGCCAGTAGTCCCCGACTAGCCGGGGAGCTGTTTTTT. This gives the protein CASSPRLAGELFF.

This clone occurred once. The chain joins TRBV28 to TRBJ2-6; 8 nucleotides align to TRBD2. Germline V lookup: CDR1 MDHEN, CDR2 SYDVKM. CDR3 length: 16 residues. With 6 bases clipped from V and 4 bases from J, the junction kept 8 bases outside the gene matches. This chain's CDR3 is CASRNGGAAGANVLTF. The DNA for the CDR3 is TGTGCCAGCAGAAACGGGGGGGCTGCGGGGGCCAACGTCCTGACTTTC. The whole variable domain, filled in from reference TRBV28 and TRBJ2-6, reads DVKVTQSSRYLVKRTGEKVFLECVQDMDHENMFWYRQDPGLGLRLIYFSYDVKMKEKGDIPEGYSVSREKKERFSLILESASTNQTSMYLCASRNGGAAGANVLTFGAGSRLTVL.

The rearrangement uses TRBV6-2 or TRBV6-3 and TRBJ2-5, with 7 nucleotides matching TRBD2. V dropped 2 bases and J dropped 4; count of bases not matched to a gene: 7. This CDR3 is 15 amino acids long. Germline V CDR1 and CDR2: MNHEY, SVGEGT. The CDR3 DNA is TGTGCCAGCAGTTACGGGGGAGCGGGATTAGAGACCCAGTACTTC. Its translation is CASSYGGAGLETQYF.

The genes are TRBV7-3 and TRBJ2-2; no clear D. Germline V gene lookup returns CDR1 SGHTA and CDR2 FQGTGA. This CDR3 contains 11 residues. The V end was cut by 6 bases, the J end by 4 bases, with 3 bases between. The CDR3 sequence: CASRSTGELFF. DNA for the CDR3: TGTGCCAGCAGGAGCACCGGGGAGCTGTTTTTT.